A selection of T cell receptor beta chains follows, all from one sample in a study of T cells after yellow fever vaccination. TCRdb reprocessed the 5' RACE reads with MiXCR, giving one entry per CDR3 protein. The sample includes roughly 170,000 distinct CDR3 sequences, about 6% of them seen just once. Sequencing used CD4+ T cells sorted from PBMCs, obtained on the day of the first yellow fever vaccination. These receptors were obtained from a man aged 18 to 29 who received the YFV17D yellow fever vaccine. Each CDR3 is given with its conserved first and last residue. D genes are given only for firm matches. Clone size is not always given. Where it is, it says once, few, many or a class for expanded clones.

cdr3_length j_call clone_size v_call d_call cdr3_aa cdr3_nt
12 TRBJ2-3 many TRBV20-1 NA CSASPLADTQYF TGCAGTGCTAGTCCCCTAGCAGATACGCAGTATTTT
15 TRBJ2-3 many TRBV5-1 TRBD1 CASKGDRGSTDTQYF TGCGCCAGCAAGGGGGACAGGGGTAGCACAGATACGCAGTATTTT
14 TRBJ2-5 few TRBV30 NA CASTSVGGSWTQYF TGTGCCTCCACCTCGGTGGGGGGATCGTGGACCCAGTACTTC
14 TRBJ1-1 many TRBV5-6 NA CASTHEGGSTEAFF TGTGCCAGCACCCATGAGGGGGGGAGCACTGAAGCTTTCTTT
19 TRBJ2-3 few TRBV13 TRBD2 CASSLTRWTSGGTTDTQYF TGTGCCAGCAGCTTAACCCGCTGGACTAGCGGGGGGACTACAGATACGCAGTATTTT
11 TRBJ2-1 many TRBV29-1 NA CSVVENNEQFF TGCAGCGTTGTGGAGAACAATGAGCAGTTCTTC
16 TRBJ2-1 NA TRBV5-1 TRBD1 CASSLVPGTGMGEQFF TGCGCCAGCAGCTTGGTTCCCGGGACAGGGATGGGTGAGCAGTTCTTC
13 TRBJ2-1 NA TRBV5-4 TRBD1 CAIKTGHYNEQFF TGTGCCATAAAGACAGGGCACTACAATGAGCAGTTCTTC
15 TRBJ2-1 many TRBV11-2 TRBD2 CASSLWTSGGYEQFF TGTGCCAGCAGTCTCTGGACTAGCGGGGGTTATGAGCAGTTCTTC
16 TRBJ2-5 once TRBV6-1 TRBD1 CASTTGTGGFGETQYF TGTGCCAGCACCACCGGGACAGGGGGGTTCGGGGAGACCCAGTACTTC
15 TRBJ2-1 many TRBV28 TRBD2 CASSQSGSSYNEQFF TGTGCCAGCAGTCAAAGCGGGAGCTCCTACAATGAGCAGTTCTTC
13 TRBJ1-5 many TRBV5-1 NA CASSLAPDQPQHF TGCGCCAGCAGCTTGGCACCGGATCAGCCCCAGCATTTT
15 TRBJ2-7 NA TRBV3-1 NA CASSQFTGKYYEQYF TGTGCCAGCAGCCAGTTTACAGGGAAATACTACGAGCAGTACTTC
13 TRBJ2-1 many TRBV6-6 NA CASSRGNGGEQFF TGTGCCAGCAGCAGGGGTAATGGCGGTGAGCAGTTCTTC
13 TRBJ2-5 NA TRBV7-9 NA CASARPPGETQYF TGTGCCAGCGCCCGGCCCCCCGGGGAGACCCAGTACTTC
12 TRBJ2-7 NA TRBV24-1 TRBD1 CATATGPPEQYF TGTGCCACCGCGACAGGGCCTCCCGAGCAGTACTTC
16 TRBJ1-1 NA TRBV4-2 NA CASSQDIGQGNTEAFF TGTGCCAGCAGCCAAGACATTGGGCAGGGCAACACTGAAGCTTTCTTT